Shown below are 21 T cell receptor beta chains from a single sample sequenced in a study of regulatory T cells in long-lasting Graves disease. Time point given: newly diagnosed GD, antithyroid drugs for less than 3 months. PBMC-derived RNA was used for the TCR library. Construction of TCR beta libraries relied on iRepertoire HTBI primers and on Arm-PCR targeting CDR3 regions. TCRdb reanalysed the multiplex PCR reads using MiXCR and keeps one entry per CDR3 protein. In the table there are fewer than 350,000 distinct CDR3 sequences, roughly 18% of which are singletons. Sequencing used peripheral blood mononuclear cells (PBMCs), obtained at new diagnosis, from a patient treated with antithyroid drugs. These TCRs come from a female donor with Graves disease.

The chain is built from TRBV3-1 and TRBJ2-4; D may be TRBD2 (5 bases). Per the germline V gene, CDR1 is LGHDT and CDR2 is YNNKEL (reference sequence). There are 14 residues in the CDR3. Trimming shortened V by 4 bases and J by 0 bases, and 7 bases separated the two germline ends. DNA of the CDR3: TGTGCCAGCAGCCTCAGCGGAGCCAAAAACATTCAGTACTTC. Translation: CASSLSGAKNIQYF.

This clonotype was recorded many times. The rearrangement joins TRBV9 to TRBJ2-7, with 7 bases fitting TRBD1. The CDR3 contains 15 residues. Germline V gene lookup returns CDR1 SGDLS and CDR2 YYNGEE. The V and J ends lost 4 bases and 2 bases, in that order; junction bases with no gene match: 9. The CDR3 loop is CASSRHDRVTYEQYF. In DNA, the CDR3 is TGTGCCAGCAGCCGGCACGACAGGGTGACCTACGAGCAGTACTTC. Based on the CDR3 plus reference TRBV9 and TRBJ2-7, the full variable domain is DSGVTQTPKHLITATGQRVTLRCSPRSGDLSVYWYQQSLDQGLQFLIQYYNGEERAKGNILERFSAQQFPDLHSELNLSSLELGDSALYFCASSRHDRVTYEQYFGPGTRLTVT.

Comment on this clonotype: This may be a read error: a much more frequent sequence differs by one nucleotide. J is TRBJ2-7 and V is TRBV10-1; the match to TRBD1 covers 7 bases. Germline V gives CDR1 WNHNN, CDR2 SYGVQD (reference sequence). The trim removed 0 bases at V and 4 bases at J, leaving 6 bases unmatched. This CDR3 spans 15 amino acids. This CDR3 is CASSESRGLRYEQYF. The DNA for the CDR3 is TGCGCCAGCAGTGAGTCGAGGGGGCTGAGGTACGAGCAGTACTTC.

This chain joins TRBV7-2 and TRBJ2-5; 11 positions match TRBD2. J gave up 2 bases and V 1 base, and 15 bases lay outside the gene matches. The CDR3 extends over 20 amino acids. The V gene's germline CDR1 is SGHTA and CDR2 FQGNSA. The CDR3 is CASSLVGARTSGPPQETQYF. CDR3 sequence (DNA): TGTGCCAGCAGCTTAGTGGGGGCGCGGACTAGCGGGCCTCCTCAAGAGACCCAGTACTTC. Complete variable domain (other parts from reference TRBV7-2 and TRBJ2-5): GAGVSQSPSNKVTEKGKDVELRCDPISGHTALYWYRQSLGQGLEFLIYFQGNSAPDKSGLPSDRFSAERTGGSVSTLTIQRTQQEDSAVYLCASSLVGARTSGPPQETQYFGPGTRLLVL.

This clonotype appeared many times. The CDR3 DNA reads as TGTGCCAGCAGTTACCGGGGACAGGGAGGTGGCGACTATGGCTACACCTTC. Encoded protein: CASSYRGQGGGDYGYTF. The chain has TRBV6-5 and TRBJ1-2; TRBD1 agrees at 9 bases. The CDR3 extends over 17 amino acids. The ends lost 2 bases at V and 3 bases at J; junction bases unmatched: 10. Germline V gives CDR1 MNHEY, CDR2 SVGAGI.

This clonotype was recorded many times. The chain carries TRBV27 and TRBJ2-3; 9 nucleotides align to TRBD2. From germline, CDR1 is MNHEY and CDR2 SMNVEV (reference sequence). V shed 5 bases, J shed 2 bases, and the junction held 11 bases outside the gene matches. CDR3 length: 17 residues. The CDR3 spells CASSTRLAGGDTDTQYF. The CDR3 DNA reads as TGTGCCAGCAGTACCCGGCTGGCGGGGGGGGACACAGATACGCAGTATTTT.

This CDR3 reads CSATGSPQETQYF. DNA of the CDR3: TGCAGTGCTACGGGCAGCCCGCAAGAGACCCAGTACTTC. The chain recombines TRBV20-1 with TRBJ2-5; no firm D call. The V gene lost 4 bases and the J gene lost 2 bases, with 11 bases spanning the gap. From germline, CDR1 is DFQATT and CDR2 SNEGSKA (reference sequence). CDR3 length equals 13 residues.

Regarding this clonotype: The final CDR3 position lacks the conserved phenylalanine or tryptophan, pointing to a likely read error. No DNA is shown, since the ends of the CDR3 on it are uncertain; the CDR3 is the one TCRdb lists. This chain uses TRBV15 with TRBJ2-4; TRBD2 is the table's D call, not checked against the DNA. The CDR3 sequence runs 18 residues, both termini included. In germline, CDR1 is LNHNV, CDR2 YYDKDF (reference sequence). CDR3 residues: CATSRDTLAGGPTDTQYL.

This clonotype was recorded at least ten times. V usage is TRBV24-1 and J usage is TRBJ1-1; D remains ambiguous. CDR3 length: 11 residues. Germline loops: CDR1 KGHDR, CDR2 SFDVKD. Deletions cut 4 bases from V and 11 bases from J, with 10 bases between. The CDR3 region is CATSEYGEAFF. The CDR3 bases are TGTGCCACCAGTGAATACGGGGAGGCTTTCTTT.

The chain is built from TRBV5-1 and TRBJ2-7; D not certain. Trimming removed 1 base at V and 6 bases at J, with 11 bases between. The CDR3 is 13 residues long. Looked up from germline, CDR1 is SGHRS and CDR2 is YFSETQ. The CDR3 bases are TGCGCCAGCAGCTTGTTGTACCGCACCGAGCAGTACTTC. The encoded protein is CASSLLYRTEQYF.

This clonotype was detected many times. The chain couples TRBV9 to TRBJ2-1, with a tentative D call TRBD2 (6 bases). The germline V gene has CDR1 SGDLS and CDR2 YYNGEE. The CDR3 has 12 amino acids. The V end was cut by 4 bases, the J end by 8 bases, with 10 bases between. The CDR3: CASSSRRDEQFF. The CDR3 coding sequence is TGTGCCAGCAGCTCCCGGAGGGATGAGCAGTTCTTC.

This clonotype was counted ten times or more. CDR3: CASSRDREGYGYTF. The CDR3 DNA sequence: TGCGCCAGCAGCCGGGACAGGGAGGGCTATGGCTACACCTTC. This chain connects TRBV5-1 to TRBJ1-2, with 9 bases lining up with TRBD1. CDR1 is SGHRS, CDR2 YFSETQ, per germline. The CDR3 covers 14 residues. The V and J ends lost 4 bases and 4 bases, in that order; junction bases with no gene match: 5.

V usage is TRBV19 and J usage is TRBJ2-7; D call uncertain. Trimming cost V 6 bases and J 5 bases, with 5 bases left between them. CDR3 size: 10 residues. Germline loops: CDR1 LNHDA, CDR2 SQIVND (reference sequence). Here the CDR3 DNA reads TGTGCCAGTAGGGCTGACGAGCAGTACTTC. As protein: CASRADEQYF. The full variable domain, completed using reference TRBV19 and TRBJ2-7, is DGGITQSPKYLFRKEGQNVTLSCEQNLNHDAMYWYRQDPGQGLRLIYYSQIVNDFQKGDIAEGYSVSREKKESFPLTVTSAQKNPTAFYLCASRADEQYFGPGTRLTVT.

This clonotype has ten or more counts. V is TRBV12-3 or TRBV12-4 and J is TRBJ1-4; weak D call: TRBD1 (6 bases). The CDR3 runs 15 residues. V gave up 6 bases and J gave up 4 bases, with 15 bases separating them. The chain's CDR3 is CASSGDGGLNEKLFF. The CDR3 DNA follows: TGTGCCAGCAGCGGGGACGGGGGCCTTAATGAAAAACTGTTTTTT.

This clonotype came up a few times. A much larger clone differs from this one at a single base, so this may be a read error. The chain links TRBV12-3 or TRBV12-4 to TRBJ2-7, with TRBD1 identical over 10 bases. With V trimmed by 5 bases and J by 9 bases, 10 bases remained unmatched. The CDR3 covers 14 residues. The CDR3 spells CASSTTGGYDGQYF. For the CDR3, the DNA is TGTGCCAGCAGTACGACAGGGGGCTACGACGGGCAGTACTTC.

This clonotype showed up many times. The chain carries TRBV20-1 and TRBJ1-4; D remains ambiguous. The CDR3 is 12 amino acids. Trimming took off 3 bases at V and 7 bases at J, with 9 bases between the two ends. CDR1 DFQATT and CDR2 SNEGSKA come from the germline V gene (reference sequence). The CDR3, as DNA: TGCAGTGCTAGGCAAGCGACTGAAAAACTGTTTTTT. Residues: CSARQATEKLFF.

This clonotype was seen at least ten times. The chain recombines TRBV5-1 with TRBJ2-7; D remains ambiguous. Germline CDR1 is SGHRS and CDR2 is YFSETQ. This CDR3 comprises 13 residues. The germline V and J ends were trimmed by 0 bases and 5 bases, with 9 bases remaining between them. CDR3 bases: TGCGCCAGCAGCTTGGGCCACATCGACGAGCAGTACTTC. This gives the protein CASSLGHIDEQYF.

This clonotype was detected ten times or more. The chain recombines TRBV29-1 with TRBJ2-5; D is ambiguous. V was shortened by 4 bases and J by 4 bases, with 16 bases between the two germline ends. Germline loops: CDR1 SQVTM, CDR2 ANQGSEA. The CDR3 loop spans 14 amino acids. For the CDR3, the DNA is TGCAGCGTTGCAGCCGGAGACGTTCGAGAGACCCAGTACTTC. Protein product: CSVAAGDVRETQYF.

This chain uses TRBV7-9 with TRBJ1-1; D is ambiguous. Trimming left V 4 bases short and J 1 base short, with 7 bases between. The CDR3 runs 13 residues. CDR1 is SEHNR, CDR2 FQNEAQ, per germline (reference sequence). CDR3 in DNA: TGTGCCAGCAGCTCCCGACAGAACACTGAAGCTTTCTTT. Translation: CASSSRQNTEAFF.

This clonotype was seen at least ten times. This chain links TRBV9 with TRBJ2-7; D gene unclear. Germline V gene lookup returns CDR1 SGDLS and CDR2 YYNGEE. The CDR3 is 14 residues long. V lost 0 bases and J 6 bases, leaving 13 bases between the germline ends. The CDR3 DNA sequence: TGTGCCAGCAGCGTAGGGCTCGCTCGAGGCGAGCAGTACTTC. This sequence encodes CASSVGLARGEQYF.

This clonotype was seen more than once but under ten times. The genes are TRBV10-3 and TRBJ2-7; D is unresolved. V gave up 6 bases and J gave up 3 bases, with 15 bases separating them. The CDR3 extends over 14 amino acids. From germline, CDR1 is ENHRY and CDR2 SYGVKD. Here the CDR3 reads CAIRLDKVSYEQYF. DNA of the CDR3: TGTGCCATCAGGCTAGATAAGGTCAGCTACGAGCAGTACTTC.